Listed here are 19 T cell receptor beta chains from one sample, sequenced in a study of blood T cell repertoires in COVID-19. Profiled with immunoSEQ multiplex PCR; TCRdb holds only in-frame clones, not every one. The sample lists some 72,000 clones, 75% to 90% occurring once. Material for sequencing was peripheral blood. The receptors were gathered from a man between 45 and 60 years old with COVID-19, enrolled during active disease.

The CDR3 spells CASGQGSYNSPLHF. The CDR3 coding sequence is TGTGCCAGCGGGCAGGGTTCCTATAATTCACCCCTCCACTTT. The chain joins TRBV7-3 to TRBJ1-6, with D tentatively TRBD1 (5 bases). V was shortened by 8 bases and J by 1 base, with 9 bases between the two germline ends. The CDR3 loop spans 14 amino acids. Germline V lookup: CDR1 SGHTA, CDR2 FQGTGA.

The chain links TRBV6-5 to TRBJ1-2, with D possibly TRBD1 on 5 matching bases. The germline CDR1 and CDR2 sequences are MNHEY and SVGAGI. CDR3 size: 13 residues. V gave up 5 bases and J gave up 5 bases, with 12 bases separating them. CDR3 coding DNA: TGTGCCAGCAGTCCCGGGACTTTTTATGGCTACACCTTC. Protein sequence: CASSPGTFYGYTF.

This clone appeared a few times. The chain carries TRBV7-2 and TRBJ1-2; tentative D call: TRBD1 (6 bases). Germline V gene lookup returns CDR1 SGHTA and CDR2 FQGNSA. The germline V and J ends were trimmed by 2 bases and 4 bases, with 11 bases remaining between them. The CDR3 runs 14 residues. In DNA, the CDR3 is TGTGCCAGCAGCTTAAAGGGGGTTCTCTATGGCTACACCTTC. Protein product: CASSLKGVLYGYTF. The full variable domain, rest sourced from reference TRBV7-2 and TRBJ1-2, is GAGVSQSPSNKVTEKGKDVELRCDPISGHTALYWYRQSLGQGLEFLIYFQGNSAPDKSGLPSDRFSAERTGGSVSTLTIQRTQQEDSAVYLCASSLKGVLYGYTFGSGTRLTVV.

The chain uses TRBV18 and TRBJ1-2; 10 positions agree with TRBD1. V shed 6 bases and J 7 bases; nucleotides not matched to a gene: 11. Germline V gene lookup returns CDR1 KGHSH and CDR2 LQKENI. CDR3 length equals 15 residues. CDR3 protein: CASSHGTGDRFGYTF. In nucleotides, the CDR3 is TGTGCCAGCTCCCACGGGACAGGGGATAGATTTGGCTACACCTTC.

The V gene is TRBV30, the J gene TRBJ1-6; D not resolved. Germline V gene sequence: CDR1 GTSNPN, CDR2 SVGIG (reference sequence). V was clipped by 3 bases and J by 5 bases, with 8 bases between them. The CDR3 runs 13 residues. The CDR3 protein is CAWRDWDNSPLHF. DNA for the CDR3: TGTGCCTGGAGGGACTGGGATAATTCACCCCTCCACTTT.

The gene calls are TRBV2 and TRBJ2-2; D remains ambiguous. Germline V gene data show CDR1 as SNHLY and CDR2 as FYNNEI. This CDR3 spans 12 amino acids. V gave up 7 bases and J gave up 6 bases, with 9 bases separating them. The CDR3 coding sequence is TGTGCCAGCAATTTAATCTCCGGGGAGCTGTTTTTT. It encodes CASNLISGELFF.

The V call is TRBV14, the J call TRBJ1-4, with TRBD1 identical over 11 bases. V lost 1 base, J lost 11 bases, and 0 bases stayed unmatched. The length of the CDR3 is 13 residues. Germline CDR1 and CDR2: SGHDN and FVKESK. The CDR3 DNA reads as TGTGCCAGCAGCCAAGGGGACAGGGGGAAACTGTTTTTT. It specifies CASSQGDRGKLFF.

The chain has TRBV15 and TRBJ1-1; no definite D call. Germline CDR1 reads LNHNV; CDR2 reads YYDKDF (reference sequence). The CDR3 totals 13 residues. Trimming removed 1 base at V and 10 bases at J, with 13 bases between. The DNA for the CDR3 is TGTGCCACCAGCAGAGGGGGAGACGACGGAGCTTTCTTT. Translated: CATSRGGDDGAFF.

V usage is TRBV6-2 or TRBV6-3 and J usage is TRBJ1-4; 9 bases fit TRBD1. The length of the CDR3 is 13 residues. Per germline, CDR1 MNHEY and CDR2 SVGEGT. J lost 7 bases, V lost 6 bases, and 3 bases had no gene match. CDR3 DNA: TGTGCCAGCAGCTTGACAGGGGGTGAAAAACTGTTTTTT. Protein product: CASSLTGGEKLFF.

The chain carries TRBV6-5 and TRBJ2-5; D call uncertain. Between the trimmed V and J ends, which lost 5 bases and 3 bases, there was a span of 4 bases. Germline assignment: CDR1 MNHEY and CDR2 SVGAGI. CDR3 length equals 11 residues. The CDR3 DNA sequence: TGTGCCAGCAGTCCTAAAGAGACCCAGTACTTC. Translated, it gives CASSPKETQYF.

This clone appeared a single time. V usage is TRBV10-3 and J usage is TRBJ2-3; the match to TRBD2 covers 9 bases. This CDR3 comprises 15 residues. Looked up from germline, CDR1 is ENHRY and CDR2 is SYGVKD. Trimming took 3 bases from V and 0 from J; bases not matched to a gene: 1. CDR3 region: CAISDSGSSTDTQYF. CDR3 DNA: TGTGCCATCAGTGATAGCGGGAGTAGCACAGATACGCAGTATTTT.

This chain uses TRBV7-9 with TRBJ2-3; 12 bases align to TRBD1. CDR1 is SEHNR and CDR2 is FQNEAQ in the germline V gene (reference sequence). Trimming removed 3 bases from V and 4 bases from J; junction bases left unmatched: 8. This CDR3 is 17 amino acids long. The DNA for the CDR3 is TGTGCCAGCAGCTTGGATCGGGACAGGGGGCTTGCAGATACGCAGTATTTT. Encoded protein: CASSLDRDRGLADTQYF.

J is TRBJ2-5 and V is TRBV7-6; unclear D gene. Germline CDR1 is SGHVS and CDR2 is FNYEAQ. Trimming removed 0 bases from V and 2 bases from J, with 10 bases in between. The CDR3 is 15 amino acids. CDR3 bases: TGTGCCAGCAGCTTAGCGATGTCAGGACAAGAGACCCAGTACTTC. Translated, it gives CASSLAMSGQETQYF. Variable domain in full (rest from reference TRBV7-6 and TRBJ2-5): GAGVSQSPRYKVTKRGQDVALRCDPISGHVSLYWYRQALGQGPEFLTYFNYEAQQDKSGLPNDRFSAERPEGSISTLTIQRTEQRDSAMYRCASSLAMSGQETQYFGPGTRLLVL.

The rearrangement joins TRBV27 to TRBJ2-1; 9 positions match TRBD2. The CDR3 is 15 residues long. Unmatched junction bases numbered 6, after V lost 4 bases and J lost 5 bases. Germline CDR1 reads MNHEY; CDR2 reads SMNVEV (reference sequence). The CDR3 sequence is CASSYVSGRHNEQFF. DNA of the CDR3: TGTGCCAGCAGTTATGTTAGCGGGAGACACAATGAGCAGTTCTTC.

J is TRBJ1-2 and V is TRBV27; 9 bases are a match to TRBD1. V trimming: 5 bases; J trimming: 4 bases; junction bases outside the gene matches: 11. Per the germline V gene, CDR1 is MNHEY and CDR2 is SMNVEV (reference sequence). This CDR3 contains 16 residues. The CDR3 here is CASSVLPGQGLYGYTF. As DNA, the CDR3 is TGTGCCAGCAGTGTATTACCGGGACAGGGACTCTATGGCTACACCTTC.

The rearrangement joins TRBV30 to TRBJ1-1; 9 bases fit TRBD1. Germline V gene sequence: CDR1 GTSNPN, CDR2 SVGIG (reference sequence). The CDR3 is 14 residues long. The V gene end was trimmed by 0 bases and the J gene end by 6 bases; junction bases not matched to a gene: 5. This CDR3 reads CAWSVEGQGPEAFF. CDR3 sequence (DNA): TGTGCCTGGAGTGTAGAGGGACAGGGACCTGAAGCTTTCTTT.

V gene TRBV7-9 combines with J gene TRBJ1-2; D unresolved. V was pared by 3 bases and J by 1 base, with 6 bases between. Germline CDR1 is SEHNR and CDR2 is FQNEAQ (reference sequence). This CDR3 region has 13 residues. CDR3 DNA: TGTGCCAGCAGCTTCATGAGTAACTATGGCTACACCTTC. This gives the protein CASSFMSNYGYTF. Variable domain in full (rest from reference TRBV7-9 and TRBJ1-2): DTGVSQNPRHKITKRGQNVTFRCDPISEHNRLYWYRQTLGQGPEFLTYFQNEAQLEKSRLLSDRFSAERPKGSFSTLEIQRTEQGDSAMYLCASSFMSNYGYTFGSGTRLTVV.

The chain's CDR3 is CASARDRINQETQYF. Here the CDR3 DNA reads TGTGCCAGCGCCCGGGACAGGATTAACCAAGAGACCCAGTACTTC. V and J are TRBV27 and TRBJ2-5, with 8 bases aligning to TRBD1. CDR3 length: 15 residues. The V gene's germline CDR1 is MNHEY and CDR2 SMNVEV (reference sequence). With V trimmed by 8 bases and J by 0 bases, 8 bases remained unmatched.

The chain links TRBV5-1 to TRBJ2-3; unclear D gene. V lost 0 bases to trimming and J lost 6 bases, with 11 bases between them. The CDR3 runs 14 residues. Per the germline V gene, CDR1 is SGHRS and CDR2 is YFSETQ. In nucleotides, the CDR3 is TGCGCCAGCAGCTTGGAGGCCCCCAGGGATACGCAGTATTTT. It codes for CASSLEAPRDTQYF. Combining the CDR3 with reference TRBV5-1 and TRBJ2-3 gives the whole variable domain KAGVTQTPRYLIKTRGQQVTLSCSPISGHRSVSWYQQTPGQGLQFLFEYFSETQRNKGNFPGRFSGRQFSNSRSEMNVSTLELGDSALYLCASSLEAPRDTQYFGPGTRLTVL.